Below, one T cell receptor beta chain is given with its context. This clone's antigen is unknown. Base qualities are not provided; no much larger clone lies one nucleotide away. The germline V gene gives CDR1 as SGHTA and CDR2 as FQGNSA. From the cysteine through the phenylalanine, the CDR3 covers 18 amino acids. Only CDR3 DNA is held: 54 bases, read in frame from base 1. The germline V and J ends show losses of 7 bases and 5 bases respectively, and no gene match explains 21 bases of the junction. This specimen belongs to a study of T cell responses to AZD1222 COVID-19 vaccine (dated by TCRdb to the early 2020s). Study-level background: A total of roughly 240 trial participants underwent TCR sequencing, of whom some 210 received two doses of AZD1222 and around 26 received two doses of the MenACWY control vaccine. Trial participants were enrolled by age into subgroups of 18-55, 56-69 and 70-plus years, and 148, 28 and 57 TCR-sequenced participants, respectively, were included in these subgroups.

The sample's time point label, decoded: about 28 days (+/-7) after the second vaccine dose. Because spike-specific TCR depth and breadth did not differ between the two schedules, AZD1222 recipients who got a second dose at roughly 4 weeks were pooled with those who got a second dose at roughly 12 weeks. Samples from vaccinated people were obtained from the UK trials COV001 and COV002, which included a single-blind randomized controlled phase 2/3 trial of AZD1222 (ChAdOx1 nCoV-19) in healthy adults. For TCRbeta chain sequencing, PBMC samples were collected from trial participants at day 0 and at day 28 after the second dose. The CDR3 regions of human TCRbeta chains were subjected to immunosequencing. On the study's bioinformatics: Repertoire TCRs were checked for matches against a reference library of SARS-CoV-2-specific TCRs that had been generated using the MIRA antigen-specificity platform. Breadth was defined as the fraction of unique TCRs that were SARS-CoV-2-associated. Depth was defined as the fraction of total T cells that were SARS-CoV-2-associated. Using the MIRA data, each spike-specific TCR was assigned both to the spike region to which the TCR was reactive and to a CD4 or CD8 class. Log10-transformed breadth and depth values were compared by one-way ANOVA with Sidak's multiple comparisons tests. TCRdb limited this immuneACCESS table to in-frame rearrangements with V and J called. A share of clones is missing; checked studies link under half to unresolved V genes, and the rest is unexplained. The DNA gave D and trimming, while V, J and clone size come from that table. For this sample there are approximately 160,000 clones; around 92% appear just once. The ten largest clones capture approximately 1.1% of the sample.

What the work shows at the level of the full study, not this receptor alone: Reportedly, close to half of the unique spike-specific TCRs recognized epitopes lying outside the regions that are mutated in the B.1.351 and B.1.1.7 variants. Because no day 14 peak-response samples were available, the repertoires could be characterized only after the peak T cell response. Most participants were white British and females outnumbered males, and the authors suggested that clonal diversity may have been underestimated. Conclusions about previously exposed vaccinees are limited because only six or seven AZD1222 recipients were SARS-CoV-2 seropositive at baseline. The whole spike protein was spanned by vaccine-associated CD4 TCRs, and dominant responses were seen in regions 160-218 and 743-854. In the small 56-69-year group, the increase in depth fell short of significance, most likely because of low power. After two AZD1222 doses, both the breadth and the depth of spike-specific TCRs were significantly higher than at day 0 and than in MenACWY recipients.

The clonotype was recovered from an adult who received the AZD1222 COVID-19 vaccine. The sequenced sample was peripheral blood, obtained 28 days after the second AZD1222 dose. This sequence uses TRBV7-2 and TRBJ2-5, with 8 bases in between that match TRBD2. In nucleotide form, the sequence is TGTGCCAGCACCCCCGGGCTAGCGGGCCCACCCGAGTGGGAGACCCAGTACTTC. This is translated as CASTPGLAGPPEWETQYF.